This entry describes one TCR beta chain. Antigen unknown. The data are from a study of metastatic and nonmetastatic thyroid tumors. On the study more broadly: It was across blood and tumor or nodule tissue from malignant and benign thyroid patients that repertoires were compared. Study findings and constraints: Malignant thyroid tumors reportedly had TCR beta diversity that was significantly higher than in benign nodules, in blood and tumor.

Original methodology: A classifier of distant metastasis in papillary thyroid cancer was built from CDR3 differences (across clinicopathological groups). TCRdb re-called the PCR reads via MiXCR. These V and J calls originate from TCRdb's pipeline instead of the authors' own analysis. Of 3,500 to 5,000 clones listed, around 40% are singletons. The trim removed 5 bases at V and 4 bases at J, leaving 12 bases unmatched. The germline gives CDR1 SGHTA, CDR2 FQGTGA. CDR3 length equals 16 residues. Each patient came to thyroid surgery without any prior treatment (of any kind). Sequencing input: tumor tissue. The chain has TRBV7-3 and TRBJ2-3; 7 nucleotides match TRBD1. This sequence was found in a male donor with papillary thyroid cancer or a benign thyroid nodule (not recorded which). Some clones in this sample may be carry-over from other donors' samples. CDR3 in amino acids: CASSARGQSGPDTQYF. The CDR3 nucleotides are TGTGCCAGCAGCGCTAGGGGACAGTCCGGCCCAGATACGCAGTATTTT.